These 23 T cell receptor beta chains came from one sample sequenced in a study of T-cell reconstitution after alpha-beta-depleted transplantation in children. TCRbeta library construction was performed incorporating unique molecular identifiers. TCRdb ran MiXCR on the PCR reads and lists one entry per CDR3 protein. Of 490,000 or so distinct CDR3 sequences listed, approximately 12% are singletons. Source: PBMCs from the stem cell graft donor, taken from the stem cell graft. These receptors came from a human donor who donated a stem cell graft to a child with combined immunodeficiency.

This clonotype was seen at least ten times. One junction end disagrees with the germline gene, perhaps due to a read error. The chain joins TRBV7-7 to TRBJ2-7; 9 positions match TRBD1. CDR3 size: 15 residues. CDR1 is SSHAT and CDR2 is FNYEAQ in the germline V gene (reference sequence). The CDR3 spells CASSRGTGLSYEQYF. Here the CDR3 DNA reads TGTGCTAGCAGCCGAGGGACAGGGCTTTCCTACGAGCAGTACTTC.

This chain connects TRBV20-1 to TRBJ2-1; 7 bases fit TRBD1. Per the germline V gene, CDR1 is DFQATT and CDR2 is SNEGSKA (reference sequence). After removal of 5 bases from V and 8 bases from J, the junction contained 21 bases not matched to a gene. The CDR3 runs 17 residues. This CDR3 is CSAPPSSGTVGGDEQFF. CDR3 nucleotides: TGCAGTGCTCCCCCCTCCTCCGGGACAGTTGGAGGCGATGAGCAGTTCTTC.

This clonotype was counted between two and nine times. The CDR3 DNA reads as TGTGCCAGCAGCTTGACAGGGGTTAACTACGAGCAGTACTTC. Translation: CASSLTGVNYEQYF. The chain carries TRBV5-6 and TRBJ2-7, with 7 bases aligning to TRBD1. Germline V gene lookup returns CDR1 SGHDT and CDR2 YYEEEE. V lost 1 base and J lost 3; bases outside the gene matches: 4. This CDR3 spans 14 amino acids. The variable domain in full, completed from reference TRBV5-6 and TRBJ2-7, reads DAGVTQSPTHLIKTRGQQVTLRCSPKSGHDTVSWYQQALGQGPQFIFQYYEEEERQRGNFPDRFSGHQFPNYSSELNVNALLLGDSALYLCASSLTGVNYEQYFGPGTRLTVT.

This clonotype was seen repeatedly, ten times or more. The chain employs TRBV5-1 and TRBJ2-7; no reliable D call. This CDR3 contains 14 residues. Trimming took 2 bases from V and 0 from J, leaving 9 bases between them. The V gene's germline CDR1 is SGHRS and CDR2 YFSETQ. The CDR3 coding sequence is TGCGCCAGCAGCTTCCGAGTGACCTCCTACGAGCAGTACTTC. Amino acids: CASSFRVTSYEQYF.

This clonotype was seen a handful of times. The gene calls are TRBV27 and TRBJ2-2; D not resolved. Germline V lookup: CDR1 MNHEY, CDR2 SMNVEV (reference sequence). Trimming took 3 bases from V and 4 from J, leaving 9 bases between them. CDR3 length: 14 amino acids. The CDR3: CASSFEGITGELFF. CDR3 bases: TGTGCCAGCAGTTTCGAAGGGATCACCGGGGAGCTGTTTTTT.

This clonotype was seen a few times. The chain is built from TRBV30 and TRBJ1-1; 7 bases fit TRBD1. Per the germline V gene, CDR1 is GTSNPN and CDR2 is SVGIG (reference sequence). The CDR3 contains 13 residues. V dropped 4 bases and J dropped 1; count of bases not matched to a gene: 3. Written as DNA, the CDR3 is TGTGCCTGGAAAGGGACAGCGAACACTGAAGCTTTCTTT. Its translation: CAWKGTANTEAFF.

This clonotype has just a few counts. The chain couples TRBV7-3 to TRBJ1-3; D unclear. This CDR3 is 14 amino acids long. Trimming removed 1 base from V and 0 bases from J, with 4 bases in between. Germline values: CDR1 SGHTA, CDR2 FQGTGA. For the CDR3, the DNA is TGTGCCAGCAGCTTAAAGGACTCTGGAAACACCATATATTTT. It yields the protein CASSLKDSGNTIYF.

The J gene is TRBJ2-6, the V gene TRBV12-3 or TRBV12-4; TRBD2 might be the D (5 bases). The CDR3 sequence is 19 residues long. With 3 bases removed from V and 0 bases from J, the gap between germline ends came to 18 bases. The CDR3 coding sequence is TGTGCCAGCAGTTTTGTACTTGAGGGTATGAACTCTGGGGCCAACGTCCTGACTTTC. Translated: CASSFVLEGMNSGANVLTF.

This clonotype was seen at least ten times. The J gene is TRBJ2-3, the V gene TRBV20-1; maybe TRBD1 (6 bases). V was cut by 5 bases and J by 3 bases, with 18 bases left in between. The germline V gene encodes CDR1 DFQATT and CDR2 SNEGSKA (reference sequence). The length of the CDR3 is 15 residues. The CDR3 region is CSAGQFSPGTDTQYF. The CDR3 DNA reads TGCAGTGCTGGACAGTTTTCCCCTGGGACAGATACGCAGTATTTT.

The rearrangement links TRBV3-1 to TRBJ2-7; D gene uncertain. The V end was cut by 2 bases, the J end by 4 bases, with 15 bases between. In germline, CDR1 is LGHDT, CDR2 YNNKEL (reference sequence). The CDR3 extends over 15 amino acids. This CDR3 reads CASSQNGIGSYEQYF. The CDR3 DNA reads as TGTGCCAGCAGCCAAAATGGCATTGGGTCTTACGAGCAGTACTTC.

As concerns this clonotype: This clone may be a read error of a much larger clone one base away. The DNA for the CDR3 is TGTGCCAGCAGCGTATCCGGGCCGAACACTGAAGCTTTCTTT. It is translated as CASSVSGPNTEAFF. The chain employs TRBV9 and TRBJ1-1; D remains unclear. Germline assignment: CDR1 SGDLS and CDR2 YYNGEE. V lost 1 base, J lost 1 base, and 8 bases lay in between. The CDR3 consists of 14 residues.

This clonotype appeared many times. The CDR3 region is CSASEARANQPQHF. CDR3 sequence (DNA): TGCAGTGCTTCCGAGGCCCGGGCCAATCAGCCCCAGCATTTT. V and J are TRBV20-1 and TRBJ1-5; D not certain. In germline, CDR1 is DFQATT, CDR2 SNEGSKA (reference sequence). The CDR3 spans 14 residues. V lost 5 bases and J 3 bases, leaving 14 bases between the germline ends.

V is TRBV12-3 or TRBV12-4 and J is TRBJ1-2, with a weak D call TRBD1 (6 bases). There are 13 residues in the CDR3. The V and J ends lost 4 bases and 7 bases respectively, with 13 bases between them. The chain's CDR3 is CASSSPGALGYTF. CDR3 in DNA: TGTGCCAGCAGTTCCCCGGGGGCGCTTGGCTACACCTTC.

This rearrangement joins TRBV13 to TRBJ2-5, with 9 positions matching TRBD2. Per the germline V gene, CDR1 is PRHDT and CDR2 is FYEKMQ (reference sequence). V trimming: 3 bases; J trimming: 4 bases; junction bases outside the gene matches: 15. The CDR3 length is 18 residues. DNA for the CDR3: TGTGCCAGCAGCTTCCAAAACCTAGCGGGACGGTCGGTAGAGACCCAGTACTTC. Translation: CASSFQNLAGRSVETQYF. The full variable domain, its missing parts supplied by reference TRBV13 and TRBJ2-5, is AAGVIQSPRHLIKEKRETATLKCYPIPRHDTVYWYQQGPGQDPQFLISFYEKMQSDKGSIPDRFSAQQFSDYHSELNMSSLELGDSALYFCASSFQNLAGRSVETQYFGPGTRLLVL.

The rearrangement links TRBV7-2 to TRBJ1-3, with TRBD1 identical over 8 bases. Per germline, CDR1 SGHTA and CDR2 FQGNSA. The CDR3 runs 15 residues. V lost 6 bases and J lost 4; bases outside the gene matches: 8. Written as DNA, the CDR3 is TGTGCCAGCAGGCAAACAGGGGGTCCCGGAAACACCATATATTTT. This gives the protein CASRQTGGPGNTIYF.

This clonotype was counted between two and nine times. J is TRBJ2-6 and V is TRBV10-3; TRBD1 agrees at 12 bases. CDR3 size: 17 residues. V lost 9 bases, J lost 3 bases, and 9 bases stayed unmatched. Germline V gene data show CDR1 as ENHRY and CDR2 as SYGVKD. The CDR3 sequence: CAMSKGDRGRGANVLTF. CDR3 DNA sequence: TGTGCCATGTCAAAAGGGGACAGGGGGCGTGGGGCCAACGTCCTGACTTTC.

In this sample, this clonotype turned up many times. V gene TRBV6-5 combines with J gene TRBJ2-1; D not certain. Germline V CDR1 and CDR2: MNHEY, SVGAGI. V lost 4 bases and J 0 bases, leaving 10 bases between the germline ends. The CDR3 runs 15 residues. Written as DNA, the CDR3 is TGTGCCAGCAGTTTAGCAGAGAGCTCCTACAATGAGCAGTTCTTC. Encoded protein: CASSLAESSYNEQFF.

The chain couples TRBV6-2 or TRBV6-3 to TRBJ2-1, with a possible D match to TRBD2 (6 bases). The germline V gene has CDR1 MNHEY and CDR2 SVGEGT. The CDR3 sequence is 18 residues long. Trimming cost V 2 bases and J 5 bases, with 22 bases left between them. CDR3 sequence (DNA): TGTGCCAGCAGTTACCCCAACCTCGGGACTCCCCAGGACAATGAGCAGTTCTTC. It yields the protein CASSYPNLGTPQDNEQFF.

The chain employs TRBV7-2 and TRBJ2-1; 10 nucleotides align to TRBD1. Unmatched junction bases numbered 5, after V lost 5 bases and J lost 4 bases. The germline gives CDR1 SGHTA, CDR2 FQGNSA. The CDR3 consists of 15 residues. CDR3 loop: CASSLGTGEYNEQFF. The DNA of the CDR3 is TGTGCCAGCAGCCTCGGGACAGGGGAATACAATGAGCAGTTCTTC.

The sample holds a few counts of this clonotype. This chain connects TRBV30 to TRBJ2-7; TRBD1 matches 10 bases. Germline V gene sequence: CDR1 GTSNPN, CDR2 SVGIG (reference sequence). The CDR3 contains 14 residues. J lost 5 bases, V lost 3 bases, and 7 bases had no gene match. The DNA of the CDR3 is TGTGCCTGGAGGAGGACAGGGGGGTTAGACGAGCAGTACTTC. Encoded protein: CAWRRTGGLDEQYF.

There are many counts of this clonotype. This sequence joins TRBV20-1 and TRBJ2-7; D uncertain. This CDR3 spans 14 amino acids. From germline, CDR1 is DFQATT and CDR2 SNEGSKA (reference sequence). Trimming took off 2 bases at V and 0 bases at J, with 11 bases between the two ends. This CDR3 is CSARPSLSSYEQYF. CDR3 in DNA: TGCAGTGCTAGACCCTCCCTTAGCTCCTACGAGCAGTACTTC.

In this sample, this clonotype turned up many times. The gene calls are TRBV20-1 and TRBJ1-2; 9 nucleotides line up with TRBD1. V lost 1 base, J lost 7 bases, and 4 bases stayed unmatched. The CDR3 spans 13 residues. Per germline, CDR1 DFQATT and CDR2 SNEGSKA (reference sequence). The CDR3 loop is CSARANRGLGYTF. In nucleotides, the CDR3 is TGCAGTGCTAGAGCCAACAGGGGGCTTGGCTACACCTTC.

V usage is TRBV5-1 and J usage is TRBJ2-5, with TRBD2 matching over 7 bases. V lost 3 bases, J lost 5 bases, and 13 bases stayed unmatched. CDR1 is SGHRS and CDR2 is YFSETQ in the germline V gene. The CDR3 consists of 16 residues. CDR3 region: CASSWSRGAGDETQYF. The CDR3 coding sequence is TGCGCCAGCAGCTGGTCCCGCGGCGCGGGGGATGAGACCCAGTACTTC.